These T cell receptor beta chains were read from a single sample in a study of cytomegalovirus exposure and HLA in healthy donors. Using immunoSEQ multiplex PCR, the repertoire was profiled, and TCRdb retains in-frame clones only, with some absent. The repertoire holds some 200,000 clones, more than 75% seen once, with approximately 2.4% in the top ten. Sequencing input: PBMCs. All receptors derive from a woman in her 50s in good health and CMV-seropositive. Both conserved end residues are part of each CDR3. A D gene is named only where the DNA matches it firmly. Size tells how often a clone was seen (once, few, many) or the class of an expanded clone, and some rows leave it out.

D	V	J	size	DNA	CDR3
TRBD2	TRBV5-1	TRBJ2-3	-	TGCGCCAGCAGCAGAACCTGGACTAGCGGGGGGGCAGATACGCAGTATTTT	CASSRTWTSGGADTQYF
-	TRBV27	TRBJ2-1	-	TGTGCCAGCAGTTCTCTTGGCGGGCAATCGAATATTAGGAATGAGCAGTTCTTC	CASSSLGGQSNIRNEQFF
TRBD1	TRBV7-9	TRBJ1-2	few	TGTTCCAGCAGCACGGGACAGGCGCTGTTCGATACCTTC	CSSSTGQALFDTF
TRBD1	TRBV27	TRBJ2-5	-	TGTGCCAGCAGGGGTCACAGGGGAGCCCTCCGGGAGACCCAGTACTTC	CASRGHRGALRETQYF
-	TRBV7-3	TRBJ1-1	-	TGTGCCAGCAGCTTGACAACTGGCACTGAAGCTTTCTTT	CASSLTTGTEAFF
TRBD2	TRBV7-9	TRBJ2-1	-	TGTGCCAGCAGGGTCAGTGGCGGGGGGGCAGGGGAGCAGTTCTTC	CASRVSGGGAGEQFF
-	TRBV4-2	TRBJ2-4	-	TGTGCCAGCAGCCAAGATCTCCGGGACACCGTGTACTTC	CASSQDLRDTVYF
-	TRBV5-1	TRBJ1-2	-	TGCGCCAGCAGCCCGGCCGGACAGAGAACCTATGGCTACACCTTC	CASSPAGQRTYGYTF
TRBD1	TRBV27	TRBJ2-7	-	TGTGCCAGCAGTTTAAGGGGGGCCGGGACAGGGGCTTACGAGCAGTACTTC	CASSLRGAGTGAYEQYF
-	TRBV25-1	TRBJ2-2	-	TGTGCCAGCAGTGAGGTCGGGGCGAACACCGGGGAGCTGTTTTTT	CASSEVGANTGELFF
-	TRBV7-9	TRBJ2-3	-	TGTGCCAGCAGCTGGGGCAGGAGGGGCCCTAGCACAGATACGCAGTATTTT	CASSWGRRGPSTDTQYF
-	TRBV7-9	TRBJ2-7	-	TGTGCCAGCAGCTTTGGTGGTATTGAGTACGAGCAGTACTTC	CASSFGGIEYEQYF
-	TRBV6-5	TRBJ2-1	few	TGTGCCAGCACCCCCTCGACAGGTACCTACAATGAGCAGTTCTTC	CASTPSTGTYNEQFF
-	TRBV5-1	TRBJ2-7	-	TGCGCCAGCAGCTTGGGAGAGGGGGTCAACGAGCAGTACTTC	CASSLGEGVNEQYF
-	TRBV7-2	TRBJ2-5	-	TGTGCCAGCAGCCTCGGAGGGGGGGACCAAGAGACCCAGTACTTC	CASSLGGGDQETQYF
-	TRBV2	TRBJ1-1	once	TGTGCCAGCAGTCCCCCACGGGGGGGGAACACTGAAGCTTTCTTT	CASSPPRGGNTEAFF
TRBD1	TRBV10-3	TRBJ1-3	-	TGTGCCATCAGTGACCCCGGGACAGGGTCGGGTTACACCATATATTTT	CAISDPGTGSGYTIYF
-	TRBV6-1	TRBJ2-7	-	TGTGCCAGCAGTCCAGGACAGTCCTACGAGCAGTACTTC	CASSPGQSYEQYF
-	TRBV7-3	TRBJ1-5	-	TGTGCCAGCAGCCCACCAGGTCAGCCCCAGCATTTT	CASSPPGQPQHF